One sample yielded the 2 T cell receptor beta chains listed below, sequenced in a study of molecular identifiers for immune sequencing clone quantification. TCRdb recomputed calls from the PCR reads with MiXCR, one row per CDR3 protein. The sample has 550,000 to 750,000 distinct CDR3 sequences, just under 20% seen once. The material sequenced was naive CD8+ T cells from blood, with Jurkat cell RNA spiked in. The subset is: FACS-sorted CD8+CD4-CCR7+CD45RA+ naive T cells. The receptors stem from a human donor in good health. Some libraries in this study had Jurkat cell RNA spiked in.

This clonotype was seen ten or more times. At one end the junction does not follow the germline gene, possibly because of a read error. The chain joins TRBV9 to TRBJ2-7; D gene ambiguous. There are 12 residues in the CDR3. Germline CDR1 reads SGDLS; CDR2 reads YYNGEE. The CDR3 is CASSADLQFSAF. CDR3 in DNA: TGTGCCAGCAGCGCGGACCTCCAATTTTCGGCATTC.

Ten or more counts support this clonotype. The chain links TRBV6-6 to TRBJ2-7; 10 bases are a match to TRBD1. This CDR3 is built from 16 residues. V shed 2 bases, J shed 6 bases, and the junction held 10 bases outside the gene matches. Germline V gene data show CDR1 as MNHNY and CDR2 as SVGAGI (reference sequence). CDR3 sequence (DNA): TGTGCCAGCAGTTACCGATTCGGACAGGGGGAGTTCGAGCAGTACTTC. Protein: CASSYRFGQGEFEQYF.